This T cell receptor (beta chain) was sequenced during a study of blood T cell repertoires in COVID-19. Profiling relied on immunoSEQ multiplex PCR, and the TCRdb table lists in-frame clones only, not all of them. The sample holds approximately 330,000 clones; around 85% are singletons and the top ten take around 4.2%. The CDR3 consists of 14 residues. In germline, CDR1 is LNHDA, CDR2 SQIVND (reference sequence). V was clipped by 4 bases and J by 10 bases, with 16 bases between them. Source material: PBMCs or T cells enriched from blood (not recorded which). This TCR was sampled from a woman aged 40 to 55 with acute COVID-19. The J gene is TRBJ1-4, the V gene TRBV19; D remains ambiguous. The CDR3 is CASSTGWAVVKLFF. The CDR3 DNA reads as TGTGCCAGTAGTACCGGATGGGCAGTAGTAAAACTGTTTTTT.